One T cell receptor beta chain is described in this entry. The antigen is unknown. This entry comes from a study of cytomegalovirus exposure and HLA in healthy donors. Study details: In an earlier analysis, 95 million to 140 million unique TCR beta sequences were found from about 190 million T cells. Study-wide findings and caveats: For TCR beta chains, V- and J-gene trimming was later linked to a missense DCLRE1C variant.

Germline loops: CDR1 MNHNY, CDR2 SVGAGI (reference sequence). The CDR3 has 16 amino acids. Between the trimmed V and J ends, which lost 0 bases and 4 bases, there was a span of 15 bases. Both 60 Vbeta primers and 13 Jbeta primers went into the PCR. Libraries were prepared by immunoSEQ multiplex PCR; TCRdb keeps only in-frame clonotypes and omits some of them. The sample consists of under 120,000 clones, about 70% of them appearing once. This chain links TRBV6-6 with TRBJ1-2; unclear D gene. The TCR comes from a man between 45 and 60 years old in good health and CMV-seropositive. Sequencing used PBMCs. The CDR3 nucleotides read TGTGCCAGCAGTTACTCGAACGGCAGGCGCACCTATGGCTACACCTTC. Translated: CASSYSNGRRTYGYTF.